These 2 T cell receptor beta chains came from one sample sequenced in a study of T cell repertoires in cytomegalovirus infection. The antigens these receptors bind are not known. TCRdb re-derived calls from the reads in MiXCR, one entry per CDR3 protein. The sample has 550,000 to 700,000 distinct CDR3 sequences; roughly 43% are singletons. The specimen was cultured PBMCs, collected from culture after CMV antigen stimulation. All receptors come from a human donor in good health (CMV status not recorded). Some clones in this sample may be carry-over from other donors' samples.

This clonotype was picked up a small number of times. Written as DNA, the CDR3 is TGTGCCAGCAGCTTCACCGGGACACTTTACGAGCAGTACTTC. This codes for CASSFTGTLYEQYF. The V call is TRBV7-9, the J call TRBJ2-7, with D possibly being TRBD1 (6 bases). In germline, CDR1 is SEHNR, CDR2 FQNEAQ (reference sequence). Trimming removed 3 bases at V and 4 bases at J, with 13 bases between. The CDR3 covers 14 residues.

The chain carries TRBV29-1 and TRBJ2-5, with 10 bases that match TRBD1. The CDR3 spans 14 residues. CDR1 is SQVTM and CDR2 is ANQGSEA in the germline V gene. Germline trimming cut 6 bases from V and 5 bases from J; bases unmatched to any gene: 9. As DNA, the CDR3 is TGCAGCGTGATGAGGGACAGGGGCGACGAGACCCAGTACTTC. Amino acid sequence: CSVMRDRGDETQYF.